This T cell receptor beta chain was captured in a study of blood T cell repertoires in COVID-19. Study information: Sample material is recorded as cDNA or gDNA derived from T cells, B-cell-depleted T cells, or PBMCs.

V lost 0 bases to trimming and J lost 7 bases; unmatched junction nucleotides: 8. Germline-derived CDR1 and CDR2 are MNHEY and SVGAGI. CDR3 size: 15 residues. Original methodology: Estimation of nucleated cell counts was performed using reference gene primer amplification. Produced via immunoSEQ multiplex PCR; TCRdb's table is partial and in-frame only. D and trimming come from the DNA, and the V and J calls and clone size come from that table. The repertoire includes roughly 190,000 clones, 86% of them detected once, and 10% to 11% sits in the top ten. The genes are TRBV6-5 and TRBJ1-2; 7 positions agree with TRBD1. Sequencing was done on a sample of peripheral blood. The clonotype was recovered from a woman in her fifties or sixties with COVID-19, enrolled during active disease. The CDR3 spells CASSYSLSGGSGYTF. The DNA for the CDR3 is TGTGCCAGCAGTTACTCGTTGTCAGGGGGAAGTGGCTACACCTTC.